The rows below give T cell receptor beta chains drawn from one sample of a study of shared clonotypes between healthy human individuals. Profiled with immunoSEQ multiplex PCR; TCRdb holds only in-frame clones, not every one. The sample holds 2,500,000 or so clones, more than 80% seen once. The sample comprised naive CD4+ T cells sorted from blood. These receptor sequences come from a man aged 18 to 30 in good health. Both conserved end residues are part of each CDR3. The D gene is left open where the match is weak. Some rows have no size entry. The others give once, few or many, or a class for an expanded clone.

clone_size: -; v_call: TRBV5-1; j_call: TRBJ2-7; d_call: -; cdr3_aa: CASSRTGYEQYF; cdr3_nt: TGCGCCAGCAGCAGAACAGGGTACGAGCAGTACTTC
clone_size: -; v_call: TRBV10-3; j_call: TRBJ2-3; d_call: -; cdr3_aa: CAITAGETDTQYF; cdr3_nt: TGTGCCATCACGGCAGGGGAGACAGATACGCAGTATTTT
clone_size: -; v_call: TRBV6-5; j_call: TRBJ2-1; d_call: TRBD2; cdr3_aa: CASSGLAGRYNEQFF; cdr3_nt: TGTGCCAGCAGTGGCTTAGCGGGAAGGTACAATGAGCAGTTCTTC
clone_size: -; v_call: TRBV5-4; j_call: TRBJ2-2; d_call: -; cdr3_aa: CASSLDQGQFTGELFF; cdr3_nt: TGTGCCAGCAGCTTAGACCAGGGACAATTCACCGGGGAGCTGTTTTTT
clone_size: -; v_call: TRBV4-1; j_call: TRBJ1-5; d_call: TRBD1; cdr3_aa: CASSQGPGGSNQPQHF; cdr3_nt: TGCGCCAGCAGCCAAGGACCAGGGGGGAGCAATCAGCCCCAGCATTTT
clone_size: -; v_call: TRBV9; j_call: TRBJ2-5; d_call: TRBD1; cdr3_aa: CASSPRDRGETQYF; cdr3_nt: TGTGCCAGCAGCCCACGGGACAGGGGGGAGACCCAGTACTTC
clone_size: -; v_call: TRBV5-6; j_call: TRBJ2-5; d_call: TRBD2; cdr3_aa: CASSFSGSGETQYF; cdr3_nt: TGTGCCAGCAGCTTCAGCGGGAGTGGGGAGACCCAGTACTTC
clone_size: -; v_call: TRBV19; j_call: TRBJ2-3; d_call: TRBD1; cdr3_aa: CASSVSGTGINTDTQYF; cdr3_nt: TGTGCCAGTAGTGTCTCCGGGACAGGGATAAACACAGATACGCAGTATTTT
clone_size: once; v_call: TRBV18; j_call: TRBJ2-3; d_call: -; cdr3_aa: CASSDVTDTQYF; cdr3_nt: TGTGCCAGCTCGGATGTAACAGATACGCAGTATTTT
clone_size: -; v_call: TRBV19; j_call: TRBJ2-1; d_call: TRBD1; cdr3_aa: CASGSPGQRTDEQFF; cdr3_nt: TGTGCCAGTGGATCCCCGGGACAGAGAACAGATGAGCAGTTCTTC
clone_size: -; v_call: TRBV28; j_call: TRBJ2-7; d_call: TRBD1; cdr3_aa: CASSSRSRQGGFRVRF; cdr3_nt: TGTGCCAGCAGTTCGAGGTCCAGACAGGGTGGTTTTAGGGTTAGATTC
clone_size: -; v_call: TRBV9; j_call: TRBJ1-2; d_call: -; cdr3_aa: CASSSSNGGYTF; cdr3_nt: TGTGCCAGCAGCTCTTCCAACGGTGGCTACACCTTC
clone_size: -; v_call: TRBV5-1; j_call: TRBJ2-7; d_call: -; cdr3_aa: CASSRIPVSYEQYF; cdr3_nt: TGCGCCAGCAGCCGCATCCCCGTCTCCTACGAGCAGTACTTC
clone_size: -; v_call: TRBV4-3; j_call: TRBJ2-2; d_call: -; cdr3_aa: CASSQVKWGVYTGELFF; cdr3_nt: TGCGCCAGCAGCCAAGTGAAGTGGGGAGTCTACACCGGGGAGCTGTTTTTT
clone_size: -; v_call: TRBV9; j_call: TRBJ1-1; d_call: -; cdr3_aa: CASSVAPGNTEAFF; cdr3_nt: TGTGCCAGCAGCGTAGCGCCCGGGAACACTGAAGCTTTCTTT
clone_size: -; v_call: TRBV6-5; j_call: TRBJ1-5; d_call: -; cdr3_aa: CATSRVAGPNQPQHF; cdr3_nt: TGTGCCACGAGCAGGGTGGCAGGGCCCAATCAGCCCCAGCATTTT
clone_size: -; v_call: TRBV28; j_call: TRBJ2-7; d_call: -; cdr3_aa: CASSLKSEGYEQYF; cdr3_nt: TGTGCCAGCAGTTTAAAGTCGGAGGGGTACGAGCAGTACTTC
clone_size: -; v_call: TRBV6-5; j_call: TRBJ2-7; d_call: TRBD1; cdr3_aa: CASSYSGTDYEQYF; cdr3_nt: TGTGCCAGCAGTTACTCCGGGACAGACTACGAGCAGTACTTC
clone_size: -; v_call: TRBV28; j_call: TRBJ1-5; d_call: -; cdr3_aa: CASSLSIGATLGGNQPQHF; cdr3_nt: TGTGCCAGCAGTTTATCGATAGGGGCGACCTTAGGTGGCAATCAGCCCCAGCATTTT
clone_size: -; v_call: TRBV11-2; j_call: TRBJ1-6; d_call: -; cdr3_aa: CASSLDSAANNSPLHF; cdr3_nt: TGTGCCAGCAGCTTAGATTCGGCGGCGAATAATTCACCCCTCCACTTT
clone_size: -; v_call: TRBV11-2; j_call: TRBJ2-5; d_call: -; cdr3_aa: CASSPRQRQETQYF; cdr3_nt: TGTGCCAGCAGCCCTCGACAGAGACAAGAGACCCAGTACTTC
clone_size: -; v_call: TRBV19; j_call: TRBJ1-4; d_call: TRBD1; cdr3_aa: CASSGTGQQKLFF; cdr3_nt: TGTGCCAGTAGCGGGACAGGTCAACAAAAACTGTTTTTT
clone_size: -; v_call: TRBV7-9; j_call: TRBJ1-2; d_call: TRBD1; cdr3_aa: CASSLSGGANYGYTF; cdr3_nt: TGTGCCAGCAGCTTATCAGGGGGCGCCAACTATGGCTACACCTTC
clone_size: -; v_call: TRBV28; j_call: TRBJ1-4; d_call: TRBD1; cdr3_aa: CASSLNYPGQGNEKLFF; cdr3_nt: TGTGCCAGCAGTTTAAACTACCCGGGACAGGGGAATGAAAAACTGTTTTTT
clone_size: -; v_call: TRBV5-1; j_call: TRBJ1-4; d_call: -; cdr3_aa: CASSPAATNEKLFF; cdr3_nt: TGCGCCAGCAGCCCCGCCGCAACTAATGAAAAACTGTTTTTT